This TCR beta chain was captured by sequencing in a study of cytomegalovirus exposure and HLA in healthy donors. As concerns this clone: Antigen unknown.

Study-wide results and caveats: Researchers reportedly found TCR beta sequences accurately predicted most subjects' HLA-A and HLA-B alleles. Another analysis was done later, and it associated more than 15,000 TCR beta sequences with HLA alleles at 0.05 false discovery rate.

In the PCR, 60 Vbeta and 13 Jbeta primers were used. TCRdb's copy holds only in-frame clones and misses some; the assay was immunoSEQ multiplex PCR. Altogether around 130,000 clones are present, around 80% being singletons, with the ten largest covering more than 1.4%. V lost 8 bases and J lost 2, with 10 bases in between. CDR3 length: 13 residues. Germline lookup yields CDR1 KGHSH and CDR2 LQKENI. This rearrangement joins TRBV18 to TRBJ1-3; D not certain. The TCR originated in a woman aged 18-29 years in good health and CMV-seronegative. The sequenced sample consisted of PBMCs. DNA for the CDR3: TGTGCCAGCCCCTTGGCGGCTGGAAACACCATATATTTT. Encoded protein: CASPLAAGNTIYF.